A single sample gave rise to the 18 T cell receptor beta chains below, sequenced in a study of cytomegalovirus exposure and HLA in healthy donors. Here immunoSEQ multiplex PCR was the method, and the copy in TCRdb shows in-frame clones only, minus some. The sample includes about 240,000 clones, more than 75% seen only once; the top ten take 1.2%. The source material was PBMCs. The receptors were sampled from a woman in her twenties or thirties in good health and CMV-seropositive.

The chain has TRBV28 and TRBJ1-5; 7 bases align to TRBD1. The CDR3 contains 17 residues. CDR1 is MDHEN, CDR2 SYDVKM, per germline. J gave up 2 bases and V 6 bases, and 13 bases lay outside the gene matches. CDR3 nucleotides: TGTGCCAGCAGCAAGAGAGGTATCAGGGGGGGCAATCAGCCCCAGCATTTT. This sequence encodes CASSKRGIRGGNQPQHF.

The V call is TRBV2, the J call TRBJ1-4, with unresolved D. The V end lost 3 bases, the J end lost 11 bases, and 13 bases lay between the germline ends. Germline V gene data show CDR1 as SNHLY and CDR2 as FYNNEI. The CDR3 runs 13 residues. CDR3 loop: CASSDRAGLKLFF. DNA of the CDR3: TGTGCCAGCAGTGACCGAGCTGGGCTGAAACTGTTTTTT.

This clone has only one observation. The gene calls are TRBV19 and TRBJ1-1; 9 positions agree with TRBD1. Germline V gives CDR1 LNHDA, CDR2 SQIVND (reference sequence). V gave up 5 bases and J gave up 1 base; unmatched junction bases: 8. This CDR3 contains 16 residues. CDR3 in amino acids: CASSLTGGARNTEAFF. CDR3 coding DNA: TGTGCCAGTAGTCTTACAGGGGGCGCGCGGAACACTGAAGCTTTCTTT.

The chain couples TRBV7-3 to TRBJ2-1, with 7 nucleotides matching TRBD1. The germline V gene encodes CDR1 SGHTA and CDR2 FQGTGA. The trim removed 3 bases at V and 7 bases at J, leaving 6 bases unmatched. The CDR3 is 14 residues long. The CDR3 protein is CASSFGQVRNEQFF. In nucleotides, the CDR3 is TGTGCCAGCAGCTTCGGACAGGTTCGAAATGAGCAGTTCTTC.

J is TRBJ2-3 and V is TRBV14; maybe TRBD2 (6 bases). Trimming shortened V by 0 bases and J by 3 bases, and 10 bases separated the two germline ends. The CDR3 is 15 amino acids. The V gene's germline CDR1 is SGHDN and CDR2 FVKESK. CDR3 sequence (DNA): TGTGCCAGCAGCCAAGACGGGACTTTGACAGATACGCAGTATTTT. Residues: CASSQDGTLTDTQYF.

The J gene is TRBJ1-4, the V gene TRBV27; 9 nucleotides align to TRBD1. Trimming cost V 6 bases and J 0 bases; bases outside gene matches: 2. The CDR3 sequence is 15 residues long. CDR1 MNHEY and CDR2 SMNVEV come from the germline V gene (reference sequence). CDR3 in amino acids: CASSDRGATNEKLFF. The CDR3 DNA reads as TGTGCCAGCAGCGACAGGGGGGCAACTAATGAAAAACTGTTTTTT. The full variable domain, in which reference TRBV27 and TRBJ1-4 provide the parts outside the CDR3, is EAQVTQNPRYLITVTGKKLTVTCSQNMNHEYMSWYRQDPGLGLRQIYYSMNVEVTDKGDVPEGYKVSRKEKRNFPLILESPSPNQTSLYFCASSDRGATNEKLFFGSGTQLSVL.

This clone appeared a single time. The J gene is TRBJ1-1, the V gene TRBV6-6; D is possibly TRBD1 (5 bases). The V and J ends lost 2 bases and 0 bases respectively, with 13 bases between them. The CDR3 length is 16 residues. Germline values: CDR1 MNHNY, CDR2 SVGAGI (reference sequence). The CDR3 sequence is CASSYGTGRMNTEAFF. The CDR3 nucleotides read TGTGCCAGCAGTTACGGTACAGGTCGGATGAACACTGAAGCTTTCTTT.

A note on this clone: The sample has other DNA sequences that encode this CDR3 too. The V call is TRBV6-5, the J call TRBJ2-7; a possible D gene is TRBD1 (5 bases). V was trimmed by 5 bases and J by 3 bases, leaving 8 bases between them. CDR3 size: 12 residues. CDR1 is MNHEY, CDR2 SVGAGI, per germline. The CDR3 DNA reads TGTGCCAGCAGTAGGGGTGGCTACGAGCAGTACTTC. Translating gives CASSRGGYEQYF.

This rearrangement joins TRBV11-3 to TRBJ2-7; TRBD2 matches at 8 bases. The CDR3 extends over 14 amino acids. Unmatched junction bases numbered 9, after V lost 6 bases and J lost 5 bases. CDR1 SGHNT and CDR2 YENEEA come from the germline V gene. This CDR3 reads CASRPRGGIDEQYF. CDR3 nucleotides: TGTGCCAGCAGGCCTCGGGGGGGGATTGACGAGCAGTACTTC.

This chain joins TRBV10-3 and TRBJ2-5; a weak D match, TRBD2 (5 bases). The V end was cut by 8 bases, the J end by 1 base, with 8 bases between. Germline loops: CDR1 ENHRY, CDR2 SYGVKD. This CDR3 spans 12 amino acids. CDR3 protein: CAIAEVQETQYF. In nucleotides, the CDR3 is TGTGCCATCGCGGAGGTCCAAGAGACCCAGTACTTC.

The chain uses TRBV11-3 and TRBJ2-3; TRBD2 agrees at 9 bases. The V and J ends lost 6 bases and 5 bases, in that order; junction bases with no gene match: 6. In germline, CDR1 is SGHNT, CDR2 YENEEA. The CDR3 consists of 14 residues. DNA for the CDR3: TGTGCCAGCAGTTATAGCGGGAGCGTAGATACGCAGTATTTT. It encodes CASSYSGSVDTQYF.

CDR3 protein: CASSIFSRSYGYTF. CDR3 nucleotides: TGTGCCAGTAGTATTTTTTCTCGGTCATATGGCTACACCTTC. V is TRBV19 and J is TRBJ1-2; D is ambiguous. CDR3 length: 14 amino acids. Germline assignment: CDR1 LNHDA and CDR2 SQIVND (reference sequence). Between the trimmed V and J ends, which lost 3 bases and 5 bases, there was a span of 13 bases.

The gene calls are TRBV5-1 and TRBJ2-1; 7 bases are shared with TRBD2. V lost 0 bases and J lost 6; bases outside the gene matches: 6. CDR1 SGHRS and CDR2 YFSETQ come from the germline V gene. The CDR3 runs 15 residues. DNA for the CDR3: TGCGCCAGCAGCTTGGGCGCGGGACTAAGCAATGAGCAGTTCTTC. As protein: CASSLGAGLSNEQFF.

This chain links TRBV4-1 with TRBJ1-2; 7 nucleotides align to TRBD1. V gave up 1 base and J gave up 8 bases; unmatched junction bases: 10. This CDR3 is 15 amino acids long. Germline V gene data show CDR1 as MGHRA and CDR2 as YSYEKL. Here the CDR3 reads CASSQGPTGFSGYTF. CDR3 bases: TGCGCCAGCAGCCAAGGGCCGACAGGGTTTTCGGGCTACACCTTC.

The chain combines TRBV25-1 with TRBJ1-5, with TRBD1 as a possible D gene (5 bases). Trimming cost V 3 bases and J 0 bases, with 6 bases left between them. Looked up from germline, CDR1 is MGHDK and CDR2 is SYGVNS. CDR3 length equals 14 residues. The DNA for the CDR3 is TGTGCCAGCAGTGAGGGGGGTAGCAATCAGCCCCAGCATTTT. This encodes CASSEGGSNQPQHF.

The genes are TRBV20-1 and TRBJ1-3; 7 positions agree with TRBD1. The germline gives CDR1 DFQATT, CDR2 SNEGSKA (reference sequence). The V and J ends lost 3 bases and 13 bases, in that order; junction bases with no gene match: 6. The CDR3 consists of 11 residues. CDR3 DNA sequence: TGCAGTGCTAGCAGGACAGGTGTTATATATTTT. Its protein is CSASRTGVIYF.

CDR3: CASSLTGTAYSNQPQHF. The CDR3 coding sequence is TGTGCCAGCAGCTTGACTGGGACAGCTTATAGCAATCAGCCCCAGCATTTT. The chain recombines TRBV5-5 with TRBJ1-5; TRBD1 aligns across 7 bases. From germline, CDR1 is SGHKS and CDR2 YYEKEE (reference sequence). V dropped 1 base and J dropped 0; count of bases not matched to a gene: 7. CDR3 length: 17 amino acids.

This clone occurred a few times. The same CDR3 arises from other DNA sequences in this sample as well. V is TRBV19 and J is TRBJ2-7; D might be TRBD1 (6 bases). The V end lost 5 bases, the J end lost 2 bases, and 10 bases lay between the germline ends. From germline, CDR1 is LNHDA and CDR2 SQIVND (reference sequence). The CDR3 totals 13 residues. The CDR3 DNA follows: TGTGCCAGTAGTTTGGACAGTCCCTACGAGCAGTACTTC. Protein product: CASSLDSPYEQYF.